This TCR beta chain was captured in a study of blood T cell repertoires in COVID-19. Whole-study context: The study drew acute and convalescent COVID-19 samples from the United States, Italy and Spain. T cells, B-cell-depleted T cells, or PBMCs provided the cDNA or gDNA that served as material.

The CDR3 runs 15 residues. J was trimmed by 4 bases and V by 7 bases; bases with no gene match: 13. CDR1 and CDR2 (germline): ENHRY, SYGVKD. In the authors' methods: Estimated nucleated cell counts came from reference gene primer amplification. This table comes from immunoSEQ multiplex PCR, and its TCRdb copy is limited to in-frame clones, with some not included. V, J and clone size derive from that table, while D and trimming were established from the DNA sequence. The sample holds a few hundred thousand clones; 70% to 90% are singletons and the top ten take 3.6%. The clonotype was recovered from a man between 18 and 35 years old with active or convalescent COVID-19. V is TRBV10-3 and J is TRBJ2-7, with TRBD1 matching over 7 bases. The sequenced material came from peripheral blood. The CDR3 DNA follows: TGTGCCATCACCGATGTAGGTGCAGGGGGATACGAGCAGTACTTC. The encoded protein is CAITDVGAGGYEQYF.